Included here is one T cell receptor (beta chain) sequence, with context. The antigen is not known. The CDR3 runs to 15 residues. CDR1 and CDR2 from the germline V gene are KGHSH and LQKENI. V shed 3 bases, J shed 8 bases, and the junction held 8 bases outside the gene matches. Sequencing was performed with immunoSEQ multiplex PCR; in TCRdb, only in-frame clones are kept and a portion is missing. The sample shows some 72,000 clones, around 91% of them seen only once. The sample originates from a study of OX40 agonist ivuxolimab in advanced cancers. Study background: Each dose-escalation patient presented with hepatocellular carcinoma, melanoma, renal cell or head and neck cancer. Earlier anti-PD-1, anti-PD-L1 or anti-CTLA-4 therapy was permitted; under 50% had received some.

Whole-study findings and limits: With doses of 0.1 to 3.0 mg/kg, CD4+ and CD8+ blood T cells had undergone clonal expansion by week 6. Expanded peripheral T cell antigen specificity was not determined.

The sequence was collected from an adult with an advanced solid tumor such as melanoma, head and neck, liver or kidney cancer. Sequencing was performed on CD4+ or CD8+ T cells sorted from blood, taken in a trial of the OX40 agonist ivuxolimab. The chain recombines TRBV18 with TRBJ1-4, with 8 bases identical to TRBD1. As DNA, the CDR3 is TGTGCCAGCTCACCCTCAGGACAGGGCGTGGAAAAACTGTTTTTT. Residues: CASSPSGQGVEKLFF.